Sequencing of this T cell receptor (beta chain) was carried out in a study of identical twins. There were only healthy Caucasians among the donors. TCRdb re-analysed the 5' RACE reads in MiXCR, keeping a single row per CDR3 protein. The sample shows more than 1.5 million distinct CDR3 sequences, about 32% of them seen only once. Overall study results and limits: In zero-insertion analyses, partial confounding could arise from invariant MAIT and iNKT cells. Conclusions rested on cross-sectional statistics rather than following the same donors. Insertion counts were lower in abundant cord blood beta clonotypes, a trend that memory repertoires did not show.

Comments on this clonotype: Its antigen is still unknown.

Losses at the gene ends were 5 bases for V and 13 bases for J; bases not matched to a gene: 17. The CDR3 totals 15 residues. Per the germline V gene, CDR1 is LGHNA and CDR2 is YNFKEQ. Material: cord blood. This sequence joins TRBV4-2 and TRBJ2-4, with 7 bases identical to TRBD2. The sequence derives from a newborn girl in good health. The CDR3 nucleotides are TGTGCCAGCAGCGATGAGGGACTAAGTTTAGGTGAGCAGTACTTC. Amino acids: CASSDEGLSLGEQYF.